This T cell receptor (beta chain) derives from a study of cytomegalovirus exposure and HLA in healthy donors. Study conclusions and caveats: Previously analyzed data showed that most TCR beta V segments were productive at a frequency of about 90% or about 30%.

Regarding donors, all were healthy bone marrow donors. These donors counted as nominally healthy when sampled, but unrecorded immune exposures were likely. Germline-derived CDR1 and CDR2 are LNHDA and SQIVND (reference sequence). The J segment lost 0 bases and the V segment lost 3 bases, leaving 2 bases of the junction unmatched. The CDR3 is made up of 15 amino acids. The PCR made use of 60 Vbeta and 13 Jbeta primers. Profiled with immunoSEQ multiplex PCR; TCRdb holds only in-frame clones, not every one. Of 150,000 to 200,000 clones in the sample, roughly 80% were seen once. A single count supports this clone. Its antigen is unidentified.

This receptor was obtained from a female donor in good health and CMV-seronegative. The sample consisted of PBMCs. V usage is TRBV19 and J usage is TRBJ2-7; TRBD1 aligns across 10 bases. CDR3 sequence reads: CASSMGQGSSYEQYF. The CDR3 DNA follows: TGTGCCAGTAGTATGGGACAGGGGAGCTCCTACGAGCAGTACTTC. The full variable domain, in which reference TRBV19 and TRBJ2-7 provide the parts outside the CDR3, is DGGITQSPKYLFRKEGQNVTLSCEQNLNHDAMYWYRQDPGQGLRLIYYSQIVNDFQKGDIAEGYSVSREKKESFPLTVTSAQKNPTAFYLCASSMGQGSSYEQYFGPGTRLTVT.